Below, 10 T cell receptor beta chains from the same sample are listed, as sequenced in a study of chemoradiotherapy in HPV16-positive cancers. Method: immunoSEQ multiplex PCR; TCRdb's copy keeps in-frame clones and lacks some. Of about 22,000 clones listed, approximately 92% are singletons. Sequenced material: blood, taken from a patient who underwent chemoradiotherapy. All receptors derive from a human donor with HPV-associated anogenital cancer.

This clone was detected only once. The chain joins TRBV5-1 to TRBJ2-5, with TRBD2 identical over 13 bases. The J segment lost 3 bases and the V segment lost 3 bases, leaving 17 bases of the junction unmatched. The germline CDR1 and CDR2 sequences are SGHRS and YFSETQ. The CDR3 runs to 20 residues. The CDR3 coding sequence is TGCGCCAGCAGCTACGGACTAGCGGGAGTCTCGCGCCTTGCCAAAGAGACCCAGTACTTC. It yields the protein CASSYGLAGVSRLAKETQYF.

This clone was observed once. The chain employs TRBV4-2 and TRBJ1-2; 7 bases are shared with TRBD1. Germline CDR1 LGHNA, CDR2 YNFKEQ. Trimming at V came to 6 bases and at J to 2 bases, leaving 9 bases not matched to a gene. The CDR3 is 15 amino acids. The CDR3 bases are TGTGCCAGCAGATTCTTGGCGGGACAGAACTATGGCTACACCTTC. Encoded protein: CASRFLAGQNYGYTF.

This rearrangement joins TRBV4-2 to TRBJ2-1; D might be TRBD1 or TRBD2, each matching 5 bases. V lost 3 bases, J lost 4 bases, and 10 bases lay in between. This CDR3 comprises 14 residues. The V gene's germline CDR1 is LGHNA and CDR2 YNFKEQ. The CDR3 DNA reads as TGTGCCAGCAGCCAGGGGGACGAGTACAATGAGCAGTTCTTC. Encoded protein: CASSQGDEYNEQFF.

V gene TRBV7-9 combines with J gene TRBJ1-5, with TRBD1 as a possible D gene (5 bases). The CDR3 is 14 amino acids. The V end was cut by 6 bases, the J end by 4 bases, with 13 bases between. Per germline, CDR1 SEHNR and CDR2 FQNEAQ (reference sequence). CDR3 sequence (DNA): TGTGCCAGCAGAAGGACAAGGAGGAATCAGCCCCAGCATTTT. This encodes CASRRTRRNQPQHF.

The chain links TRBV4-1 to TRBJ2-5; D gene unclear. The germline V and J ends were trimmed by 2 bases and 0 bases, with 7 bases remaining between them. The germline V gene encodes CDR1 MGHRA and CDR2 YSYEKL. The CDR3 runs to 14 residues. The CDR3 sequence: CASSQFGHQETQYF. The CDR3 region has the DNA TGCGCCAGCAGCCAATTTGGACACCAAGAGACCCAGTACTTC.

This sequence joins TRBV5-1 and TRBJ1-2; 11 bases are shared with TRBD1. V lost 4 bases and J lost 0; bases outside the gene matches: 5. This CDR3 contains 16 residues. The germline CDR1 and CDR2 sequences are SGHRS and YFSETQ. DNA for the CDR3: TGCGCCAGCAGCCCACAGGGACAGGGGGCTAACTATGGCTACACCTTC. The encoded protein is CASSPQGQGANYGYTF.

This chain connects TRBV5-1 to TRBJ2-7, with a possible D match to TRBD1 (5 bases). Germline V gene sequence: CDR1 SGHRS, CDR2 YFSETQ. This CDR3 comprises 13 residues. The germline V and J ends were trimmed by 2 bases and 7 bases, with 13 bases remaining between them. The chain's CDR3 is CASSFRLGVEQYF. In nucleotides, the CDR3 is TGCGCCAGCAGCTTCCGATTAGGGGTTGAGCAGTACTTC. Variable domain in full (rest from reference TRBV5-1 and TRBJ2-7): KAGVTQTPRYLIKTRGQQVTLSCSPISGHRSVSWYQQTPGQGLQFLFEYFSETQRNKGNFPGRFSGRQFSNSRSEMNVSTLELGDSALYLCASSFRLGVEQYFGPGTRLTVT.

CDR3 sequence: CASSEPGGSYNEQFF. Here the CDR3 DNA reads TGTGCCAGCAGTGAACCGGGAGGCTCCTACAATGAGCAGTTCTTC. This chain uses TRBV6-4 with TRBJ2-1, with TRBD2 matching 7 bases. Germline V gene lookup returns CDR1 MRHNA and CDR2 SNTAGT. With 3 bases clipped from V and 0 bases from J, the junction kept 2 bases outside the gene matches. This CDR3 region has 15 residues.

The chain's CDR3 is CASSHSEGLGYEQYF. Written as DNA, the CDR3 is TGCGCCAGCAGCCACTCAGAGGGGCTCGGCTACGAGCAGTACTTC. This rearrangement joins TRBV5-1 to TRBJ2-7, with D perhaps TRBD1 or TRBD2 (5 bases each). This CDR3 is built from 15 residues. With 4 bases removed from V and 3 bases from J, the gap between germline ends came to 17 bases. Germline V lookup: CDR1 SGHRS, CDR2 YFSETQ.

This clone came up once. The chain couples TRBV7-2 to TRBJ2-3; TRBD1 matches 8 bases. V lost 1 base and J lost 2; bases outside the gene matches: 5. This CDR3 region has 16 residues. Germline assignment: CDR1 SGHTA and CDR2 FQGNSA. The CDR3 bases are TGTGCCAGCAGCTTAGGAACAGGGGGTGTCACAGATACGCAGTATTTT. It encodes CASSLGTGGVTDTQYF. Full variable domain (missing parts from reference TRBV7-2 and TRBJ2-3): GAGVSQSPSNKVTEKGKDVELRCDPISGHTALYWYRQSLGQGLEFLIYFQGNSAPDKSGLPSDRFSAERTGGSVSTLTIQRTQQEDSAVYLCASSLGTGGVTDTQYFGPGTRLTVL.